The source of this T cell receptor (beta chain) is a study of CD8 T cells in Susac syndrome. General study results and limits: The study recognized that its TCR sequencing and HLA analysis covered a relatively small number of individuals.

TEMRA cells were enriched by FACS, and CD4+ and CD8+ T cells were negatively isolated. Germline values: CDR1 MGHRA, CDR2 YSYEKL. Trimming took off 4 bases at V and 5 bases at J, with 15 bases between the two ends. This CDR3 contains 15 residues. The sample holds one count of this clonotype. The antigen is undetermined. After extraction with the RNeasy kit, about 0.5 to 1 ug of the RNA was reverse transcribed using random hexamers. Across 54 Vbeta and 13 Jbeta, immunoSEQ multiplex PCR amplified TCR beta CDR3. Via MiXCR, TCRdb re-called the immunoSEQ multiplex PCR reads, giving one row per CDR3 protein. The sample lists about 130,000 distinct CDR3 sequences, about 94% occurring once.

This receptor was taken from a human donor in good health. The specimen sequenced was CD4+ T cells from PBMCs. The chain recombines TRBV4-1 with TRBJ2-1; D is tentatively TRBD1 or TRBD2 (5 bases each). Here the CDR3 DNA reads TGCGCCAGCAGCCTGCTAGGGGTAGCGAACAATGAGCAGTTCTTC. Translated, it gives CASSLLGVANNEQFF.